These 32 T cell receptor beta chains were all obtained from the same sample, sequenced in a study of lymphopenia after photon versus proton radiotherapy (dated by TCRdb to the late 2010s). The library was obtained by the immunoSEQ multiplex PCR assay. TCRdb stores this immuneACCESS table with in-frame sequences only. Part of the clones is absent; in the studies checked, under half of the shortfall reflects unresolved V genes, and no reason is known for the rest. The sample data list over 25,000 clones, and about 87% of these were observed just once. The top ten clonotypes cover approximately 50% of the sample. The source was peripheral blood, collected from a patient treated with proton-based radiotherapy. These receptor sequences come from a woman aged 60-75 years with cholangiocarcinoma. Some clones in this sample may be carry-over from other donors' samples.

J is TRBJ2-7 and V is TRBV7-2; 13 bases map to TRBD2. The CDR3 runs to 16 residues. The germline gives CDR1 SGHTA, CDR2 FQGNSA. Trimming took 2 bases from V and 7 from J; bases not matched to a gene: 8. This CDR3 is CASSLRGLAGAREQYF. The DNA for the CDR3 is TGTGCCAGCAGCTTAAGAGGACTAGCGGGAGCAAGGGAGCAGTACTTC.

V is TRBV29-1 and J is TRBJ2-3; maybe TRBD2 (6 bases). Germline assignment: CDR1 SQVTM and CDR2 ANQGSEA. The CDR3 is made up of 14 amino acids. V was pared by 7 bases and J by 0 bases, with 14 bases between. CDR3 sequence: CSAGGGTSTDTQYF. The CDR3 coding sequence is TGCAGCGCCGGTGGGGGGACGAGCACAGATACGCAGTATTTT.

The rearrangement uses TRBV11-2 and TRBJ2-2; no firm D call. The V end lost 4 bases, the J end lost 3 bases, and 3 bases lay between the germline ends. The CDR3 runs 12 residues. From germline, CDR1 is SGHAT and CDR2 FQNNGV. CDR3: CASSYYTGELFF. CDR3 coding DNA: TGTGCCAGCAGCTACTACACCGGGGAGCTGTTTTTT.

The chain recombines TRBV18 with TRBJ1-1; possibly TRBD1 for D (5 bases). Per germline, CDR1 KGHSH and CDR2 LQKENI. The CDR3 totals 15 residues. Trimming stripped 1 base from V and 4 bases from J, with 13 bases between. CDR3: CASSPRQMAGTEAFF. The CDR3 DNA is TGTGCCAGCTCACCACGACAGATGGCCGGCACTGAAGCTTTCTTT.

This sequence joins TRBV5-1 and TRBJ2-7, with D possibly being TRBD1 (6 bases). Per the germline V gene, CDR1 is SGHRS and CDR2 is YFSETQ. The CDR3 totals 13 residues. V lost 0 bases and J 6 bases, leaving 10 bases between the germline ends. CDR3 residues: CASSLGQESEQYF. For the CDR3, the DNA is TGCGCCAGCAGCTTGGGACAGGAGAGCGAGCAGTACTTC.

This chain connects TRBV27 to TRBJ2-1; D is unresolved. V shed 6 bases and J shed 3 bases, with 9 bases lying between them. Germline V lookup: CDR1 MNHEY, CDR2 SMNVEV (reference sequence). This CDR3 spans 13 amino acids. CDR3 region: CASSVSIYNEQFF. DNA of the CDR3: TGTGCCAGCAGCGTTAGTATCTACAATGAGCAGTTCTTC.

The rearrangement joins TRBV27 to TRBJ2-7; D is undetermined. Germline V gives CDR1 MNHEY, CDR2 SMNVEV (reference sequence). CDR3 length: 15 residues. Trimming shortened V by 6 bases and J by 3 bases, and 18 bases separated the two germline ends. CDR3 DNA: TGTGCCAGCAGCACCAAGGGTAGCAGTTTCTACGAGCAGTACTTC. This encodes CASSTKGSSFYEQYF.

The chain is built from TRBV19 and TRBJ1-1, with D possibly TRBD1 on 5 matching bases. Germline V CDR1 and CDR2: LNHDA, SQIVND (reference sequence). This CDR3 is built from 15 residues. Trimming removed 4 bases at V and 1 base at J, with 13 bases between. The CDR3 protein is CASSTTRAANTEAFF. The CDR3 DNA reads as TGTGCCAGTAGTACAACCAGGGCCGCGAACACTGAAGCTTTCTTT.

V is TRBV5-1 and J is TRBJ1-1; D is unresolved. V lost 2 bases and J 5 bases, leaving 10 bases between the germline ends. Looked up from germline, CDR1 is SGHRS and CDR2 is YFSETQ. The CDR3 loop spans 13 amino acids. The CDR3 nucleotides are TGCGCCAGCAGCTTTGACAAGGGAACTGAAGCTTTCTTT. It codes for CASSFDKGTEAFF.

The CDR3 DNA sequence: TGTGCCAGCAGCCAAAATCCGGGACAGGGGGGCGAGCAGTACTTC. It encodes CASSQNPGQGGEQYF. The rearrangement links TRBV11-2 to TRBJ2-7, with 11 bases identical to TRBD1. The CDR3 covers 15 residues. The germline gives CDR1 SGHAT, CDR2 FQNNGV. The J segment lost 6 bases and the V segment lost 5 bases, leaving 9 bases of the junction unmatched.

V is TRBV20-1 and J is TRBJ2-1; maybe TRBD1 (6 bases). The ends were cut back, 4 bases at V and 13 bases at J, with 11 bases in the middle. The germline V gene encodes CDR1 DFQATT and CDR2 SNEGSKA (reference sequence). This CDR3 is built from 10 residues. The CDR3 bases are TGCAGTGCTAAAAGACAGGAACAGTTCTTC. Translation gives CSAKRQEQFF.

The chain combines TRBV2 with TRBJ2-7; a weak D match, TRBD1 (5 bases). The germline V gene encodes CDR1 SNHLY and CDR2 FYNNEI. The CDR3 consists of 11 residues. V lost 4 bases to trimming and J lost 6 bases, with 7 bases between them. In DNA form, the CDR3 reads TGTGCCAGCAGTGCCAGGGTCGAGCAGTACTTC. Residues: CASSARVEQYF. Supplemented by reference TRBV2 and TRBJ2-7, the full variable domain reads EPEVTQTPSHQVTQMGQEVILRCVPISNHLYFYWYRQILGQKVEFLVSFYNNEISEKSEIFDDQFSVERPDGSNFTLKIRSTKLEDSAMYFCASSARVEQYFGPGTRLTVT.

The CDR3 bases are TGTGCCAGTAGTGAGAGAACAACTAATGAAAAACTGTTTTTT. Protein product: CASSERTTNEKLFF. V usage is TRBV19 and J usage is TRBJ1-4; D gene uncertain. The CDR3 is 14 amino acids. Germline V gene data show CDR1 as LNHDA and CDR2 as SQIVND (reference sequence). V lost 5 bases, J lost 0 bases, and 7 bases lay in between.

In this sample, this clone turned up once. This chain links TRBV18 with TRBJ1-2, with 7 bases that match TRBD1. Germline CDR1 reads KGHSH; CDR2 reads LQKENI. The CDR3 totals 15 residues. J was trimmed by 7 bases and V by 2 bases; bases with no gene match: 10. The CDR3 is CASSPRGLGLGGYTF. CDR3 coding DNA: TGTGCCAGCTCACCAAGGGGGCTGGGGCTTGGTGGCTACACCTTC.

The genes are TRBV10-1 and TRBJ2-5; 7 bases match TRBD2. The CDR3 is 16 amino acids. In germline, CDR1 is WNHNN, CDR2 SYGVQD (reference sequence). V gave up 0 bases and J gave up 2 bases; unmatched junction bases: 6. The DNA for the CDR3 is TGCGCCAGCAGTGAGTCGATAACCGGGGGGCAAGAGACCCAGTACTTC. Protein product: CASSESITGGQETQYF.

This chain joins TRBV5-8 and TRBJ2-7; TRBD2 aligns across 7 bases. The V gene end was trimmed by 0 bases and the J gene end by 2 bases; junction bases not matched to a gene: 8. The CDR3 spans 16 residues. Per germline, CDR1 SGHTS and CDR2 YDEGEE. CDR3 protein: CASSLAVPGGPYEQYF. CDR3 nucleotides: TGTGCCAGCAGCTTGGCCGTCCCGGGGGGACCCTACGAGCAGTACTTC.

The rearrangement joins TRBV18 to TRBJ1-3; 8 positions match TRBD1. Germline loops: CDR1 KGHSH, CDR2 LQKENI. V shed 1 base, J shed 3 bases, and the junction held 5 bases outside the gene matches. The CDR3 spans 16 residues. The CDR3, as DNA: TGTGCCAGCTCACCACGACAGGGGCTGGATGGAAACACCATATATTTT. Protein sequence: CASSPRQGLDGNTIYF.

The genes are TRBV7-9 and TRBJ2-5; the D call may be TRBD1 or TRBD2 (5 bases each). The germline V gene encodes CDR1 SEHNR and CDR2 FQNEAQ (reference sequence). V lost 5 bases, J lost 7 bases, and 14 bases lay in between. There are 13 residues in the CDR3. CDR3 nucleotides: TGTGCCAGCAGCCCTGGGGGTGCACGGACCCAGTACTTC. Its translation is CASSPGGARTQYF.

This clone was observed a few times. This chain links TRBV6-5 with TRBJ1-5; D might be TRBD1 (6 bases). CDR3 length equals 14 residues. Per germline, CDR1 MNHEY and CDR2 SVGAGI. Trimming removed 6 bases from V and 6 bases from J, with 15 bases in between. The CDR3 DNA reads as TGTGCCAGCAGGGACAGATCTTACGGTCAGCCCCAGCATTTT. Translating it yields CASRDRSYGQPQHF.

Written as DNA, the CDR3 is TGTGCCAGCAGTTACTCGCGGAATCAGCCCCAGCATTTT. It yields the protein CASSYSRNQPQHF. The V gene is TRBV6-9, the J gene TRBJ1-5; D call uncertain. Trimming cost V 3 bases and J 4 bases, with 7 bases left between them. This CDR3 is built from 13 residues. Per the germline V gene, CDR1 is MNHGY and CDR2 is SVAAGI.

V usage is TRBV5-4 and J usage is TRBJ2-3, with 8 nucleotides matching TRBD2. The CDR3 runs to 18 residues. The V segment lost 4 bases and the J segment 1 base; nucleotides outside the gene matches: 14. Per the germline V gene, CDR1 is SGHNT and CDR2 is YYREEE (reference sequence). The chain's CDR3 is CASSPRIDGGGRTDTQYF. The DNA for the CDR3 is TGTGCCAGCAGCCCCCGGATAGACGGGGGGGGTCGCACAGATACGCAGTATTTT.

The chain has TRBV7-3 and TRBJ1-2; the D gene is possibly TRBD1 (5 bases). CDR3 length equals 16 residues. Per the germline V gene, CDR1 is SGHTA and CDR2 is FQGTGA. V gave up 7 bases and J gave up 6 bases, with 24 bases separating them. This CDR3 is CASISSGGGARNGYTF. CDR3 in DNA: TGTGCCAGCATCAGTAGTGGGGGTGGGGCGAGGAATGGCTACACCTTC. Using reference TRBV7-3 and TRBJ1-2 for the parts outside the CDR3, the full variable domain is GAGVSQTPSNKVTEKGKYVELRCDPISGHTALYWYRQSLGQGPEFLIYFQGTGAADDSGLPNDRFFAVRPEGSVSTLKIQRTERGDSAVYLCASISSGGGARNGYTFGSGTRLTVV.

The chain couples TRBV14 to TRBJ2-7, with D tentatively TRBD1 (5 bases). Trimming removed 4 bases from V and 1 base from J, with 14 bases in between. Germline CDR1 SGHDN, CDR2 FVKESK. This CDR3 spans 15 amino acids. The CDR3 reads CASSPWGRHSYEQYF. The CDR3 DNA follows: TGTGCCAGCAGCCCCTGGGGCAGGCATTCCTACGAGCAGTACTTC.

The chain links TRBV5-1 to TRBJ2-1; D is possibly TRBD2 (6 bases). Germline CDR1 and CDR2: SGHRS and YFSETQ. Trimming removed 4 bases at V and 15 bases at J, with 20 bases between. The CDR3 sequence is 13 residues long. CDR3: CASSRDSQRVWFF. CDR3 DNA: TGCGCCAGCAGCCGGGACTCACAGAGGGTGTGGTTCTTC.

This chain connects TRBV5-6 to TRBJ2-7; 9 bases match TRBD1. Germline trimming cut 3 bases from V and 3 bases from J; bases unmatched to any gene: 4. Per germline, CDR1 SGHDT and CDR2 YYEEEE. The CDR3 is 14 residues long. The CDR3 reads CASSSQGAGYEQYF. The CDR3 DNA sequence: TGTGCCAGCAGCTCACAGGGGGCGGGCTACGAGCAGTACTTC. The full variable domain, completed using reference TRBV5-6 and TRBJ2-7, is DAGVTQSPTHLIKTRGQQVTLRCSPKSGHDTVSWYQQALGQGPQFIFQYYEEEERQRGNFPDRFSGHQFPNYSSELNVNALLLGDSALYLCASSSQGAGYEQYFGPGTRLTVT.

The chain couples TRBV18 to TRBJ2-2; possible D gene TRBD1, 5 bases. V lost 3 bases and J 5 bases, leaving 16 bases between the germline ends. This CDR3 region has 16 residues. In germline, CDR1 is KGHSH, CDR2 LQKENI. CDR3 loop: CASSPQVGSGTGELFF. In DNA form, the CDR3 reads TGTGCCAGCTCACCCCAAGTTGGGTCAGGGACCGGGGAGCTGTTTTTT. Complete variable domain (other parts from reference TRBV18 and TRBJ2-2): NAGVMQNPRHLVRRRGQEARLRCSPMKGHSHVYWYRQLPEEGLKFMVYLQKENIIDESGMPKERFSAEFPKEGPSILRIQQVVRGDSAAYFCASSPQVGSGTGELFFGEGSRLTVL.

The chain combines TRBV6-5 with TRBJ1-2; D call uncertain. CDR1 and CDR2 from the germline V gene are MNHEY and SVGAGI. This CDR3 is built from 14 residues. The V and J ends lost 2 bases and 7 bases respectively, with 14 bases between them. CDR3 coding DNA: TGTGCCAGCAGTTACGATCGGGTAACTGGTGGCTACACCTTC. Protein product: CASSYDRVTGGYTF.

The gene calls are TRBV18 and TRBJ2-3; D might be TRBD1 (5 bases). The CDR3 is 12 residues long. V lost 5 bases to trimming and J lost 4 bases, with 7 bases between them. The germline V gene encodes CDR1 KGHSH and CDR2 LQKENI. CDR3: CASSTRADTQYF. In DNA, the CDR3 is TGTGCCAGCTCAACCAGGGCAGATACGCAGTATTTT.

The V call is TRBV6-5, the J call TRBJ1-2; maybe TRBD1 (5 bases). The CDR3 is 13 amino acids. Germline CDR1 is MNHEY and CDR2 is SVGAGI. V lost 5 bases and J lost 1, with 8 bases in between. CDR3 protein: CASSLDSNYGYTF. The CDR3, as DNA: TGTGCCAGCAGTCTCGACAGTAACTATGGCTACACCTTC.

The rearrangement joins TRBV7-8 to TRBJ1-3; tentative D call: TRBD1 (6 bases). Deletions cut 1 base from V and 4 bases from J, with 11 bases between. CDR3 length equals 15 residues. Germline V gene lookup returns CDR1 SGHVS and CDR2 FQNEAQ. DNA for the CDR3: TGTGCCAGCAGCTTAGGTCCAGGGGCCGGAAACACCATATATTTT. This gives the protein CASSLGPGAGNTIYF.

The CDR3 nucleotides read TGCAGCGTTGAACACAAGCAAGAGACCCAGTACTTC. It codes for CSVEHKQETQYF. This chain connects TRBV29-1 to TRBJ2-5; D is unclear. CDR1 is SQVTM, CDR2 ANQGSEA, per germline. Trimming shortened V by 2 bases and J by 2 bases, and 6 bases separated the two germline ends. The CDR3 has 12 residues.

This chain links TRBV6-5 with TRBJ1-2; 10 bases line up with TRBD1. The CDR3 runs to 15 residues. The V gene end was trimmed by 6 bases and the J gene end by 3 bases; junction bases not matched to a gene: 7. Germline assignment: CDR1 MNHEY and CDR2 SVGAGI. The CDR3 nucleotides are TGTGCCAGCAGAGGGGACAGGGGACTACACTATGGCTACACCTTC. Translation gives CASRGDRGLHYGYTF.